The text below deals with one TCR beta chain. Its target is unknown. Measured with immunoSEQ multiplex PCR; TCRdb has only the in-frame clones, and not every one. Counted here are just under 45,000 clones, under 75% occurring once; the ten biggest clones make up 2.5% to 3%. Every patient had relapsed following autologous stem cell transplantation, and cohorts differed in brentuximab vedotin exposure. Best responses fell into complete response, partial response or progressive disease. These data belong to a study of PD-1 blockade in classical Hodgkin lymphoma. Study-wide findings and caveats: Significant TCR diversity gains by C4D1 occurred in CD4+ but not CD8+ cells.

Germline V gene sequence: CDR1 SGDLS, CDR2 YYNGEE. The length of the CDR3 is 21 residues. V trimming: 3 bases; J trimming: 7 bases; junction bases outside the gene matches: 22. The V call is TRBV9, the J call TRBJ2-3; 14 bases align to TRBD2. The sample here was peripheral blood mononuclear cells (PBMCs), taken before the second cycle of nivolumab. This TCR was recovered from a human donor with classical Hodgkin lymphoma. The CDR3 DNA reads as TGTGCCAGCAGCGCCGAGAGGAGACTAGCGGGGGGGCTAGGGTTTCTAAATACGCAGTATTTT. It yields the protein CASSAERRLAGGLGFLNTQYF.